This TCR beta chain was observed in a study of T cells in Graves' hyperthyroidism and ophthalmopathy. Study-level background: Initial diagnosis, before any treatment, was when peripheral blood was collected.

What was amplified from RNA transcripts were TCR beta CDR3 regions. A set of HTBI primers served as the primers for a first-round RT-PCR of the TCR CDR3. TCRdb recomputed calls from the multiplex PCR reads with MiXCR, one row per CDR3 protein. The data show about 520,000 distinct CDR3 sequences, approximately 24% seen once. The CDR3 is made up of 14 amino acids. CDR1 and CDR2 from the germline V gene are DFQATT and SNEGSKA (reference sequence). V was pared by 3 bases and J by 1 base, with 4 bases of the junction left unmatched. The source is a woman in her thirties with Graves' ophthalmopathy. What was sequenced was blood. This chain connects TRBV20-1 to TRBJ2-5; the match to TRBD2 covers 8 bases. CDR3 sequence reads: CSARGGGPQETQYF. CDR3 DNA: TGCAGTGCTAGGGGCGGGGGGCCCCAAGAGACCCAGTACTTC.